The 19 T cell receptor beta chains below come from one sample, sequenced in a study of blood T cell repertoires in COVID-19. The table came from immunoSEQ multiplex PCR; TCRdb's copy has only in-frame clones and leaves some out. The data contain roughly 230,000 clones, approximately 82% of them singletons. The sequenced sample consisted of peripheral blood. The receptors were sampled from a woman older than 75 with acute or convalescent COVID-19.

This rearrangement joins TRBV19 to TRBJ2-2; 7 positions match TRBD1. CDR3 length equals 15 residues. The V gene end was trimmed by 8 bases and the J gene end by 4 bases; junction bases not matched to a gene: 10. In germline, CDR1 is LNHDA, CDR2 SQIVND (reference sequence). The CDR3 loop is CASGRQGIPTGELFF. The CDR3 bases are TGTGCCAGTGGCCGACAGGGCATCCCCACCGGGGAGCTGTTTTTT.

This sequence joins TRBV29-1 and TRBJ2-3, with D perhaps matching TRBD1 (5 bases). The CDR3 extends over 14 amino acids. Germline loops: CDR1 SQVTM, CDR2 ANQGSEA. With 6 bases removed from V and 0 bases from J, the gap between germline ends came to 13 bases. The CDR3 nucleotides are TGCAGCGTCCAGACAGACCCTAGCACAGATACGCAGTATTTT. It yields the protein CSVQTDPSTDTQYF.

The J gene is TRBJ2-2, the V gene TRBV18; 8 nucleotides align to TRBD2. The CDR3 loop spans 16 amino acids. Losses at the gene ends were 6 bases for V and 1 base for J; bases not matched to a gene: 7. Germline V gives CDR1 KGHSH, CDR2 LQKENI. CDR3 sequence: CASSPRTSLNTGELFF. CDR3 coding DNA: TGTGCCAGCTCGCCAAGGACTAGCTTGAACACCGGGGAGCTGTTTTTT.

The chain uses TRBV6-1 and TRBJ1-6, with D maybe TRBD1 (6 bases). Trimming shortened V by 4 bases and J by 6 bases, and 16 bases separated the two germline ends. Germline V lookup: CDR1 MNHNS, CDR2 SASEGT. The CDR3 loop spans 16 amino acids. In DNA form, the CDR3 reads TGTGCCAGCAGTGTGGCAGACAGGTTCCGTAATTCACCCCTCCACTTT. Encoded protein: CASSVADRFRNSPLHF.

The DNA of the CDR3 is TGTGCCAGTAGTAAAGGGACAGATCTTAACTATGGCTACACCTTC. Protein: CASSKGTDLNYGYTF. The chain uses TRBV19 and TRBJ1-2, with 7 bases identical to TRBD1. Germline V gene data show CDR1 as LNHDA and CDR2 as SQIVND (reference sequence). This CDR3 contains 15 residues. J lost 1 base, V lost 4 bases, and 6 bases had no gene match.

The V call is TRBV7-2, the J call TRBJ2-1, with 10 nucleotides matching TRBD2. The CDR3 sequence is 14 residues long. V was pared by 6 bases and J by 9 bases, with 8 bases of the junction left unmatched. In germline, CDR1 is SGHTA, CDR2 FQGNSA. DNA for the CDR3: TGTGCCAGCAGTCCAGCGGGGGGGTCATTTGAGCAGTTCTTC. Protein product: CASSPAGGSFEQFF.

The gene calls are TRBV5-1 and TRBJ2-1; TRBD2 aligns across 10 bases. The CDR3 runs 16 residues. Germline loops: CDR1 SGHRS, CDR2 YFSETQ. V lost 4 bases, J lost 5 bases, and 9 bases stayed unmatched. CDR3 protein: CASSRQLAGKNNEQFF. DNA of the CDR3: TGCGCCAGCAGCCGACAACTAGCGGGGAAAAACAATGAGCAGTTCTTC. The whole variable domain, remainder taken from reference TRBV5-1 and TRBJ2-1, is KAGVTQTPRYLIKTRGQQVTLSCSPISGHRSVSWYQQTPGQGLQFLFEYFSETQRNKGNFPGRFSGRQFSNSRSEMNVSTLELGDSALYLCASSRQLAGKNNEQFFGPGTRLTVL.

This chain joins TRBV9 and TRBJ1-3; 7 positions agree with TRBD1. Germline V gene lookup returns CDR1 SGDLS and CDR2 YYNGEE. The CDR3 runs 16 residues. With V trimmed by 4 bases and J by 3 bases, 10 bases remained unmatched. CDR3 region: CASSQLAGGFGNTIYF. CDR3 nucleotide sequence: TGTGCCAGCAGCCAACTAGCAGGGGGATTTGGAAACACCATATATTTT. Using reference TRBV9 and TRBJ1-3 for the parts outside the CDR3, the full variable domain is DSGVTQTPKHLITATGQRVTLRCSPRSGDLSVYWYQQSLDQGLQFLIQYYNGEERAKGNILERFSAQQFPDLHSELNLSSLELGDSALYFCASSQLAGGFGNTIYFGEGSWLTVV.

This clone has more than one count but fewer than ten. The V and J genes are TRBV14 and TRBJ2-2; no clear D gene. In germline, CDR1 is SGHDN, CDR2 FVKESK. V lost 2 bases and J lost 0, with 16 bases in between. The length of the CDR3 is 18 residues. The CDR3 DNA reads as TGTGCCAGCAGCCAAAATAGGATTGGAGTGACGAACACCGGGGAGCTGTTTTTT. Translating it yields CASSQNRIGVTNTGELFF.

V usage is TRBV12-3 or TRBV12-4 and J usage is TRBJ1-2; no reliable D call. Trimming stripped 6 bases from V and 4 bases from J, with 12 bases between. The CDR3 loop spans 13 amino acids. This CDR3 is CASSLEMGYGYTF. CDR3 DNA: TGTGCCAGCAGCCTAGAGATGGGCTATGGCTACACCTTC.

Written as DNA, the CDR3 is TGTGCCAGCAGCGTACCGGAGGAGGGACAGGGAGATCAGCCCCAGCATTTT. This gives the protein CASSVPEEGQGDQPQHF. This chain joins TRBV9 and TRBJ1-5; 9 bases line up with TRBD1. J was trimmed by 5 bases and V by 1 base; bases with no gene match: 10. The CDR3 runs 17 residues. Germline V gene lookup returns CDR1 SGDLS and CDR2 YYNGEE.

The chain is built from TRBV14 and TRBJ2-2, with D possibly TRBD2 on 5 matching bases. The germline CDR1 and CDR2 sequences are SGHDN and FVKESK. The V gene lost 3 bases and the J gene lost 3 bases, with 8 bases spanning the gap. The CDR3 consists of 14 residues. CDR3 region: CASSHPGYTGELFF. DNA for the CDR3: TGTGCCAGCAGCCACCCGGGGTACACCGGGGAGCTGTTTTTT.

This clone occurred a few times. The genes are TRBV2 and TRBJ1-1; D possibly corresponds to TRBD1 (6 bases). The ends were cut back, 7 bases at V and 1 base at J, with 13 bases in the middle. Germline V CDR1 and CDR2: SNHLY, FYNNEI. This CDR3 is built from 14 residues. CDR3 DNA sequence: TGTGCCAGCACCTTATTGGGGGCGAACACTGAAGCTTTCTTT. Amino acid sequence: CASTLLGANTEAFF.

The chain links TRBV3-1 (or the pseudogene TRBV3-2) to TRBJ1-2; TRBD1 aligns across 7 bases. The ends lost 4 bases at V and 8 bases at J; junction bases unmatched: 10. Germline lookup yields CDR1 LGHDT and CDR2 YNNKEL (reference sequence). The CDR3 contains 14 residues. The DNA for the CDR3 is TGTGCCAGCAGCCGGGACAGTTCCTTTGGAGGCTACACCTTC. This sequence encodes CASSRDSSFGGYTF.

This clone has a single count. J is TRBJ1-6 and V is TRBV14; D is unresolved. This CDR3 is 14 amino acids long. Trimming pared 6 bases from V and 1 base from J, leaving 7 bases between. Germline lookup yields CDR1 SGHDN and CDR2 FVKESK. The CDR3 loop is CASSRESYNSPLHF. The CDR3 DNA reads TGTGCCAGCAGTCGGGAATCCTATAATTCACCCCTCCACTTT.

V usage is TRBV5-5 and J usage is TRBJ2-1; 7 bases align to TRBD1. Trimming removed 4 bases from V and 0 bases from J; junction bases left unmatched: 4. This CDR3 contains 15 residues. In germline, CDR1 is SGHKS, CDR2 YYEKEE (reference sequence). CDR3 sequence: CASSTGTDSYNEQFF. CDR3 nucleotide sequence: TGTGCCAGCAGCACCGGGACAGACTCCTACAATGAGCAGTTCTTC.

This clone was observed a single time. The chain couples TRBV18 to TRBJ1-1; D gene unclear. Germline V lookup: CDR1 KGHSH, CDR2 LQKENI. This CDR3 is 15 amino acids long. The V end lost 5 bases, the J end lost 0 bases, and 13 bases lay between the germline ends. The CDR3 loop reads CASSSGGSMNTEAFF. The CDR3 coding sequence is TGTGCCAGCTCAAGTGGCGGCAGCATGAACACTGAAGCTTTCTTT.

The chain couples TRBV5-4 to TRBJ2-7; 10 bases fit TRBD1. CDR1 SGHNT and CDR2 YYREEE come from the germline V gene (reference sequence). The CDR3 length is 14 residues. Trimming removed 4 bases from V and 5 bases from J; junction bases left unmatched: 6. The CDR3 region is CASSPGQGGDEQYF. CDR3 in DNA: TGTGCCAGCAGCCCTGGACAGGGGGGGGACGAGCAGTACTTC.

Remarks on this clone: Other DNA sequences in this specimen translate into the identical CDR3. J is TRBJ2-7 and V is TRBV11-2, with 8 bases identical to TRBD2. This CDR3 region has 14 residues. Germline assignment: CDR1 SGHAT and CDR2 FQNNGV. V shed 5 bases, J shed 2 bases, and the junction held 5 bases outside the gene matches. Here the CDR3 DNA reads TGTGCCAGCAGCCGCTCCGGGGGGGCCTACGAGCAGTACTTC. It yields the protein CASSRSGGAYEQYF.